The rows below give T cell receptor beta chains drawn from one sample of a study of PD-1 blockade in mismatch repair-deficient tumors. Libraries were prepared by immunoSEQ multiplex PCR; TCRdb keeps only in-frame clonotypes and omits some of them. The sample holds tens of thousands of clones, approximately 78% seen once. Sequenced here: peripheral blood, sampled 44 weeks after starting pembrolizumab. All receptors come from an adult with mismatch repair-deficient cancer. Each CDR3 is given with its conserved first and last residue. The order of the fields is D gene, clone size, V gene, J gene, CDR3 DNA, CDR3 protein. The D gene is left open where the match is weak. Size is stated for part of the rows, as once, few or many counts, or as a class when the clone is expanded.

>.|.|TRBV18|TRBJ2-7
TGTGCCAGCTCACATGAATTATCGCACGAGCAGTACTTC
CASSHELSHEQYF
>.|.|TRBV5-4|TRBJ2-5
TGTGCCAGCAGCTTGACGTGGCAGCAAGAGACCCAGTACTTC
CASSLTWQQETQYF
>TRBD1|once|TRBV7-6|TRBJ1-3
TGTGCCAGCAGCTTAGACCGGGACAGTCCCCTCTCTGGAAACACCATATATTTT
CASSLDRDSPLSGNTIYF
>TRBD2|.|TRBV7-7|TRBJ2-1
TGTGCTAGCAGCCCCCGGACTAGCGGGAGCCAAGAGCAGTTCTTC
CASSPRTSGSQEQFF
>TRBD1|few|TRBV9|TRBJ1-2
TGTGCCAGCAGCCCCTCGGGACAGGGCGACTATGGCTACACCTTC
CASSPSGQGDYGYTF
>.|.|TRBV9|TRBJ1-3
TGTGCCAGCAGCGTTTTGGGGACCTCTGGAAACACCATATATTTT
CASSVLGTSGNTIYF
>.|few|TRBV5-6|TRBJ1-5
TGTGCCAGCAGCTTGGGTGGCGGATATCAGCCCCAGCATTTT
CASSLGGGYQPQHF
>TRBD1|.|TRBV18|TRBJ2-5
TGTGCCAGCTCATCCCAAGACAGGGAAGAGACCCAGTACTTC
CASSSQDREETQYF
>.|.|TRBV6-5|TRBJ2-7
TGTGCCAGCAGTTATAGCCCGTCCGGGTCATCCTACGAGCAGTACTTC
CASSYSPSGSSYEQYF
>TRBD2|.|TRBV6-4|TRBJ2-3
TGTGCCAGCAGCGAGAGACTAGCGGCATCAGATACGCAGTATTTT
CASSERLAASDTQYF
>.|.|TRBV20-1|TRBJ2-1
TGCAGTGCCCGTTCCGGCCGTGAGCAGTTCTTC
CSARSGREQFF
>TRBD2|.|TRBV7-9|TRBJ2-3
TGTGCCAGCAGCTTAGCGAGCGGGACTACTCATACGCAGTATTTT
CASSLASGTTHTQYF
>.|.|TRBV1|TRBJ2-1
TGCACCAGCAGCCAAAAGGGACACCACTACAATGAGCAGTTCTTC
CTSSQKGHHYNEQFF
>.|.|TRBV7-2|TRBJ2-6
TGTGCCAGCAGCTTAGCGAGAAGCTTTTGGGCCAACGTCCTGACTTTC
CASSLARSFWANVLTF
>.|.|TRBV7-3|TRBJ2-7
TGTGCCAGCAGCTTAGACTATTACGGTCAGTACTTC
CASSLDYYGQYF
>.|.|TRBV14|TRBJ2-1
TGTGCCAGCAGCCGCAATCGCCGGCCCGACAATGAGCAGTTCTTC
CASSRNRRPDNEQFF